Sequencing of this T cell receptor beta chain was carried out in a study of monozygotic twins with inflammatory bowel disease. Study-wide points: Differences in immunosuppressive treatment may have been a source of added variability in patient repertoires.

The CDR3 runs to 14 residues. As concerns this clonotype: Its target is not known.

From the 5' RACE reads, TCRdb lists one entry per CDR3 protein and no DNA. There are approximately 160,000 distinct CDR3 sequences in the sample, with 2.8% held by the top ten. The authors isolated total RNA from whole blood without sorting T cells. The chain carries TRBV12-3 or TRBV12-4 and TRBJ2-5; TCRdb gives TRBD2 as the D gene, but with no DNA this cannot be confirmed. The sequenced sample was blood. This TCR was recovered from a human donor with ulcerative colitis or Crohn's disease, or a healthy co-twin of an affected twin (not recorded which). The CDR3: CASSRGLNQETQYF.